This T cell receptor (beta chain) was obtained from a study of T cells in Graves' hyperthyroidism and ophthalmopathy. The study's findings and limits: Most thyroid clonotypes that were expanded above 0.001 also turned up in blood.

In germline, CDR1 is LNHDA, CDR2 SQIVND (reference sequence). The CDR3 runs 14 residues. V dropped 6 bases and J dropped 0 bases, with 9 bases sitting between them. A patient was excluded if there was uncontrolled infection, other autoimmune disease, pregnancy or lactation. Authors of the study amplified TCR beta CDR3 regions from RNA transcripts. A set of HTBI primers served as the primers for a first-round RT-PCR of the TCR CDR3. TCRdb reprocessed the multiplex PCR reads with MiXCR, giving one entry per CDR3 protein. The repertoire holds around 300,000 distinct CDR3 sequences, with 12% to 15% as singletons. This clonotype was picked up many times. Its antigen is unidentified.

The gene calls are TRBV19 and TRBJ1-5, with D tentatively TRBD1 (5 bases). This receptor was obtained from a woman in her forties or fifties with Graves' hyperthyroidism that later progressed to Graves' ophthalmopathy. Sequencing was performed on blood. CDR3 sequence reads: CASRGRNSNQPQHF. For the CDR3, the DNA is TGTGCCAGTAGGGGACGGAATAGCAATCAGCCCCAGCATTTT.